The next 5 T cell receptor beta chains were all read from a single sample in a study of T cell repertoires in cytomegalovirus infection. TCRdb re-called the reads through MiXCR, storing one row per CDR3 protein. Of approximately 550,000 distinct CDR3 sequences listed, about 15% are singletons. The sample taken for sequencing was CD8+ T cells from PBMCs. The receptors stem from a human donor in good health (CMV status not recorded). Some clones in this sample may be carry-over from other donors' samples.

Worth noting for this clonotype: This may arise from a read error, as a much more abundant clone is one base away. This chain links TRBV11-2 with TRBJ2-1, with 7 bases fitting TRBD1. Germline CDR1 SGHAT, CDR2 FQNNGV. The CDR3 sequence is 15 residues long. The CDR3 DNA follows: TGTACCAGCAGCACCGGGGACAGCCCGAGGAATGAGCAGTTCTTC. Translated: CTSSTGDSPRNEQFF.

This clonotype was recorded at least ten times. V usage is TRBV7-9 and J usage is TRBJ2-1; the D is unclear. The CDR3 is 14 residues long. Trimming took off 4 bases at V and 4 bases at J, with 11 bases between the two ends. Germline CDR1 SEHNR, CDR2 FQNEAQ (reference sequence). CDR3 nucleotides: TGTGCCAGCAGCTGGCCTGGGGATTACAATGAGCAGTTCTTC. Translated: CASSWPGDYNEQFF.

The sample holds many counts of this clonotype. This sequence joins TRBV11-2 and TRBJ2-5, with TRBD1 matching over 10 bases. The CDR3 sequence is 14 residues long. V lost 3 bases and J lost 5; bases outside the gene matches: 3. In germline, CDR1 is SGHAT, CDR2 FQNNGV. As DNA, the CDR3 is TGTGCCAGCAGCTTGACAGGGGGCCCGGAGACCCAGTACTTC. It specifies CASSLTGGPETQYF.

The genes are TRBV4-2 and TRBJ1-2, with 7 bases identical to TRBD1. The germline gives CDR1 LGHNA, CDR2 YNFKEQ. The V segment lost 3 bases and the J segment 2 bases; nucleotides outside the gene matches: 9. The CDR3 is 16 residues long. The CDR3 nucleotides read TGTGCCAGCAGCCATCTAGATAGGGGGCGGAACTATGGCTACACCTTC. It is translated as CASSHLDRGRNYGYTF.

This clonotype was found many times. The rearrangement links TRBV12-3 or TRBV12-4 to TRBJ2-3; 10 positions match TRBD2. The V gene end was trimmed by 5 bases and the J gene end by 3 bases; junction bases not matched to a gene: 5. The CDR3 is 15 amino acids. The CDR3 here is CASSPIAGGTDTQYF. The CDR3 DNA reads TGTGCCAGCAGTCCAATAGCGGGAGGTACAGATACGCAGTATTTT.